The rows below give T cell receptor beta chains drawn from one sample of a study of blood T cell repertoires in COVID-19. Clones were sequenced by immunoSEQ multiplex PCR, and TCRdb holds only the in-frame ones, with some missing. Counted here are fewer than 90,000 clones, about 91% occurring once; the ten biggest clones make up approximately 1.9%. Sequencing was carried out using peripheral blood. These receptors came from a woman aged 80 or over with active or convalescent COVID-19. CDR3s include the opening cysteine and the closing phenylalanine or tryptophan. The D gene is left open where the match is weak. Size tells how often a clone was seen (once, few, many) or the class of an expanded clone, and some rows leave it out.

V gene: TRBV18
clone size: once
CDR3 length: 13
D gene: TRBD1
J gene: TRBJ2-1
CDR3 protein: CASSRRQGDEQFF
CDR3 DNA: TGTGCCAGCTCACGCCGACAGGGCGATGAGCAGTTCTTC

V gene: TRBV7-6
clone size: .
CDR3 length: 14
D gene: TRBD1
J gene: TRBJ2-7
CDR3 protein: CASSFRQGAYEQYF
CDR3 DNA: TGTGCCAGCAGCTTCCGACAGGGGGCCTACGAGCAGTACTTC

V gene: TRBV5-6
clone size: .
CDR3 length: 14
D gene: .
J gene: TRBJ2-3
CDR3 protein: CASSALGRIDTQYF
CDR3 DNA: TGTGCCAGCAGCGCTTTGGGGAGGATCGATACGCAGTATTTT

V gene: TRBV9
clone size: once
CDR3 length: 14
D gene: .
J gene: TRBJ2-4
CDR3 protein: CASSVSQVGNIQYF
CDR3 DNA: TGTGCCAGCAGCGTAAGCCAGGTCGGAAACATTCAGTACTTC

V gene: TRBV19
clone size: .
CDR3 length: 13
D gene: .
J gene: TRBJ2-5
CDR3 protein: CASSSRLPETQYF
CDR3 DNA: TGTGCCAGTAGCTCCCGGTTACCAGAGACCCAGTACTTC

V gene: TRBV5-6
clone size: .
CDR3 length: 15
D gene: .
J gene: TRBJ1-3
CDR3 protein: CASSWRDLSGNTIYF
CDR3 DNA: TGTGCCAGCAGCTGGCGGGACCTCTCTGGAAACACCATATATTTT

V gene: TRBV4-3
clone size: once
CDR3 length: 17
D gene: .
J gene: TRBJ2-6
CDR3 protein: CASSPKISYSGANVLTF
CDR3 DNA: TGCGCCAGCAGCCCTAAGATTTCATACTCTGGGGCCAACGTCCTGACTTTC

V gene: TRBV19
clone size: .
CDR3 length: 12
D gene: .
J gene: TRBJ2-1
CDR3 protein: CASSIFGQGFFF
CDR3 DNA: TGTGCCAGTAGTATATTCGGGCAGGGGTTTTTCTTC

V gene: TRBV9
clone size: .
CDR3 length: 13
D gene: .
J gene: TRBJ1-5
CDR3 protein: CASSVRDNQPQHF
CDR3 DNA: TGTGCCAGCAGCGTACGGGACAATCAGCCCCAGCATTTT

V gene: TRBV11-3
clone size: .
CDR3 length: 16
D gene: TRBD2
J gene: TRBJ2-1
CDR3 protein: CASSLDLGRTYNEQFF
CDR3 DNA: TGTGCCAGCAGCTTAGATCTCGGGAGGACGTACAATGAGCAGTTCTTC

V gene: TRBV5-4
clone size: once
CDR3 length: 14
D gene: .
J gene: TRBJ2-5
CDR3 protein: CASRTWVEVETQYF
CDR3 DNA: TGTGCCAGCAGGACTTGGGTCGAGGTTGAGACCCAGTACTTC

V gene: TRBV4-2
clone size: once
CDR3 length: 17
D gene: TRBD2
J gene: TRBJ2-3
CDR3 protein: CASSQGIAGAITDTQYF
CDR3 DNA: TGTGCCAGCAGCCAAGGAATAGCGGGAGCAATCACAGATACGCAGTATTTT

V gene: TRBV11-3
clone size: .
CDR3 length: 15
D gene: TRBD2
J gene: TRBJ2-1
CDR3 protein: CASSPSLAGVGEQFF
CDR3 DNA: TGTGCCAGCAGTCCCTCCTTAGCGGGAGTGGGGGAGCAGTTCTTC

V gene: TRBV18
clone size: .
CDR3 length: 15
D gene: .
J gene: TRBJ1-2
CDR3 protein: CASSIEKGVFEGYTF
CDR3 DNA: TGTGCCAGCTCTATAGAGAAGGGGGTCTTCGAGGGCTACACCTTC

V gene: TRBV2
clone size: few
CDR3 length: 15
D gene: TRBD1
J gene: TRBJ1-5
CDR3 protein: CASSGHGQGNQPQHF
CDR3 DNA: TGTGCCAGCAGTGGACACGGACAGGGCAATCAGCCCCAGCATTTT

V gene: TRBV6-2/TRBV6-3
clone size: once
CDR3 length: 13
D gene: .
J gene: TRBJ2-1
CDR3 protein: CASSWGVYNEQFF
CDR3 DNA: TGTGCCAGCAGTTGGGGGGTCTACAATGAGCAGTTCTTC

V gene: TRBV7-9
clone size: .
CDR3 length: 17
D gene: .
J gene: TRBJ1-6
CDR3 protein: CASRRGLFDERNSPLHF
CDR3 DNA: TGTGCCAGCAGACGGGGACTATTCGACGAACGGAATTCACCCCTCCACTTT

V gene: TRBV19
clone size: .
CDR3 length: 14
D gene: .
J gene: TRBJ1-5
CDR3 protein: CASSMGHSNQPQHF
CDR3 DNA: TGTGCCAGTAGTATGGGACATAGCAATCAGCCCCAGCATTTT

V gene: TRBV4-1
clone size: .
CDR3 length: 13
D gene: .
J gene: TRBJ1-1
CDR3 protein: CASSQDTAQVAFF
CDR3 DNA: TGCGCCAGCAGCCAAGATACAGCCCAGGTGGCTTTCTTT

V gene: TRBV5-1
clone size: .
CDR3 length: 16
D gene: TRBD2
J gene: TRBJ2-7
CDR3 protein: CASSSPTGTSSYEQYF
CDR3 DNA: TGCGCCAGCAGCTCGCCCACCGGGACTAGCTCCTACGAGCAGTACTTC

V gene: TRBV7-8
clone size: .
CDR3 length: 17
D gene: TRBD1
J gene: TRBJ1-1
CDR3 protein: CASSARGQGARDTEAFF
CDR3 DNA: TGTGCCAGCAGCGCACGTGGACAGGGGGCGAGGGACACTGAAGCTTTCTTT

V gene: TRBV10-3
clone size: .
CDR3 length: 14
D gene: TRBD1
J gene: TRBJ2-7
CDR3 protein: CAIRTDRGRDEQYF
CDR3 DNA: TGTGCCATCAGAACGGACAGGGGGCGCGACGAGCAGTACTTC

V gene: TRBV2
clone size: .
CDR3 length: 12
D gene: .
J gene: TRBJ2-2
CDR3 protein: CASSASGGELFF
CDR3 DNA: TGTGCCAGCAGTGCGAGCGGCGGGGAGCTGTTTTTT

V gene: TRBV21-1
clone size: .
CDR3 length: 13
D gene: .
J gene: TRBJ1-6
CDR3 protein: CASSRQGDSPLHF
CDR3 DNA: TGTGCCAGCAGCCGACAGGGGGATTCACCCCTCCACTTT

V gene: TRBV7-8
clone size: .
CDR3 length: 16
D gene: .
J gene: TRBJ1-2
CDR3 protein: CASSPRGAIPTGGYTF
CDR3 DNA: TGTGCCAGCAGCCCCCGGGGTGCTATCCCAACGGGAGGCTACACCTTC

V gene: TRBV19
clone size: once
CDR3 length: 15
D gene: .
J gene: TRBJ2-2
CDR3 protein: CASSSSSGWGGELFF
CDR3 DNA: TGTGCCAGTAGTTCGTCCTCAGGGTGGGGCGGGGAGCTGTTTTTT

V gene: TRBV5-6
clone size: .
CDR3 length: 15
D gene: .
J gene: TRBJ1-1
CDR3 protein: CASSLLGRMNTEAFF
CDR3 DNA: TGTGCCAGCAGCTTGTTGGGCAGGATGAACACTGAAGCTTTCTTT

V gene: TRBV7-3
clone size: .
CDR3 length: 13
D gene: .
J gene: TRBJ1-2
CDR3 protein: CASSPYSGSGYTF
CDR3 DNA: TGTGCCAGCAGCCCCTACTCAGGTAGTGGCTACACCTTC

V gene: TRBV10-3
clone size: .
CDR3 length: 14
D gene: .
J gene: TRBJ1-5
CDR3 protein: CAIRGGGQNQPQHF
CDR3 DNA: TGTGCCATCAGGGGTGGTGGGCAGAATCAGCCCCAGCATTTT

V gene: TRBV11-2
clone size: .
CDR3 length: 11
D gene: .
J gene: TRBJ1-3
CDR3 protein: CASSGRAPIYF
CDR3 DNA: TGTGCCAGCAGCGGGCGAGCCCCCATATATTTT

V gene: TRBV2
clone size: .
CDR3 length: 14
D gene: TRBD1
J gene: TRBJ1-1
CDR3 protein: CASSADRENTEAFF
CDR3 DNA: TGTGCCAGCAGTGCGGACAGGGAGAACACTGAAGCTTTCTTT

V gene: TRBV7-2
clone size: few
CDR3 length: 14
D gene: .
J gene: TRBJ1-2
CDR3 protein: CASSSRGLFRGYTF
CDR3 DNA: TGTGCCAGCAGCTCACGAGGACTTTTCAGGGGCTACACCTTC

V gene: TRBV6-6
clone size: .
CDR3 length: 14
D gene: .
J gene: TRBJ1-1
CDR3 protein: CASSYVRTATEAFF
CDR3 DNA: TGTGCCAGCAGTTACGTAAGGACAGCCACTGAAGCTTTCTTT

V gene: TRBV4-1
clone size: .
CDR3 length: 13
D gene: .
J gene: TRBJ2-1
CDR3 protein: CASSWTRGNEQFF
CDR3 DNA: TGCGCCAGCAGCTGGACTCGAGGCAATGAGCAGTTCTTC

V gene: TRBV30
clone size: .
CDR3 length: 12
D gene: .
J gene: TRBJ1-4
CDR3 protein: CACQGNREKLFF
CDR3 DNA: TGTGCCTGCCAGGGTAATCGGGAAAAACTGTTTTTT

V gene: TRBV19
clone size: .
CDR3 length: 15
D gene: TRBD1
J gene: TRBJ1-5
CDR3 protein: CASSTPGQGTQPQHF
CDR3 DNA: TGTGCCAGTAGTACCCCGGGACAGGGGACTCAGCCCCAGCATTTT

V gene: TRBV12-5
clone size: .
CDR3 length: 12
D gene: .
J gene: TRBJ2-1
CDR3 protein: CASGLGPTVQFF
CDR3 DNA: TGTGCTAGTGGTTTGGGCCCCACTGTGCAGTTCTTC

V gene: TRBV18
clone size: .
CDR3 length: 16
D gene: TRBD2
J gene: TRBJ2-3
CDR3 protein: CASSPTERGGADTQYF
CDR3 DNA: TGTGCCAGCTCACCAACGGAGCGGGGGGGCGCAGATACGCAGTATTTT

V gene: TRBV11-2
clone size: .
CDR3 length: 15
D gene: TRBD1
J gene: TRBJ1-1
CDR3 protein: CASSRYRGENTEAFF
CDR3 DNA: TGTGCCAGCAGCAGATACAGGGGGGAGAACACTGAAGCTTTCTTT

V gene: TRBV15
clone size: once
CDR3 length: 15
D gene: .
J gene: TRBJ2-6
CDR3 protein: CATSREGAGANVLTF
CDR3 DNA: TGTGCCACCAGCAGAGAAGGGGCTGGGGCCAACGTCCTGACTTTC

V gene: TRBV24-1
clone size: .
CDR3 length: 16
D gene: TRBD1
J gene: TRBJ2-3
CDR3 protein: CATSDRDRGAPDTQYF
CDR3 DNA: TGTGCCACCAGTGACAGGGACAGGGGGGCCCCAGATACGCAGTATTTT

V gene: TRBV14
clone size: .
CDR3 length: 17
D gene: TRBD1
J gene: TRBJ1-6
CDR3 protein: CASSQDRGTGSLSPLHF
CDR3 DNA: TGTGCCAGCAGCCAAGATCGGGGGACAGGGAGCTTGTCACCCCTCCACTTT

V gene: TRBV5-1
clone size: .
CDR3 length: 13
D gene: TRBD1
J gene: TRBJ2-7
CDR3 protein: CASSLVPGQEQYF
CDR3 DNA: TGCGCCAGCAGCTTGGTGCCGGGACAGGAGCAGTACTTC

V gene: TRBV11-3
clone size: .
CDR3 length: 13
D gene: TRBD2
J gene: TRBJ2-1
CDR3 protein: CASSFLAGGRQFF
CDR3 DNA: TGTGCCAGCAGCTTCCTAGCGGGAGGCCGGCAGTTCTTC

V gene: TRBV7-7
clone size: .
CDR3 length: 15
D gene: TRBD2
J gene: TRBJ2-2
CDR3 protein: CASSGGLDITGELFF
CDR3 DNA: TGTGCCAGCAGCGGGGGACTAGATATCACCGGGGAGCTGTTTTTT

V gene: TRBV7-3
clone size: few
CDR3 length: 15
D gene: TRBD1
J gene: TRBJ2-1
CDR3 protein: CASSSTGGGYNEQFF
CDR3 DNA: TGTGCCAGCAGCTCGACAGGGGGCGGTTACAATGAGCAGTTCTTC

V gene: TRBV5-6
clone size: .
CDR3 length: 14
D gene: .
J gene: TRBJ1-2
CDR3 protein: CASSLERGGYGYTF
CDR3 DNA: TGTGCCAGCAGCTTGGAACGAGGAGGCTATGGCTACACCTTC

V gene: TRBV6-5
clone size: .
CDR3 length: 14
D gene: .
J gene: TRBJ2-5
CDR3 protein: CASSITGSQETQYF
CDR3 DNA: TGTGCCAGCAGTATCACAGGGAGCCAAGAGACCCAGTACTTC

V gene: TRBV10-2
clone size: .
CDR3 length: 15
D gene: TRBD2
J gene: TRBJ2-2
CDR3 protein: CASRLAGANTGELFF
CDR3 DNA: TGCGCCAGCAGACTAGCGGGGGCGAACACCGGGGAGCTGTTTTTT

V gene: TRBV6-2/TRBV6-3
clone size: .
CDR3 length: 16
D gene: .
J gene: TRBJ1-1
CDR3 protein: CASSHGSLDLRTEAFF
CDR3 DNA: TGTGCCAGCAGTCACGGGAGCCTTGACTTGCGAACTGAAGCTTTCTTT

V gene: TRBV12-3/TRBV12-4
clone size: .
CDR3 length: 13
D gene: TRBD1
J gene: TRBJ2-3
CDR3 protein: CASRDRGTDTQYF
CDR3 DNA: TGTGCCAGCAGGGACAGGGGGACAGATACGCAGTATTTT

V gene: TRBV7-2
clone size: .
CDR3 length: 16
D gene: .
J gene: TRBJ2-1
CDR3 protein: CASSFDSAVSYNEQFF
CDR3 DNA: TGTGCCAGCAGCTTCGATTCAGCGGTCTCCTACAATGAGCAGTTCTTC

V gene: TRBV21-1
clone size: .
CDR3 length: 19
D gene: .
J gene: TRBJ1-1
CDR3 protein: CASSAYEGFDRGLGTEAFF
CDR3 DNA: TGTGCCAGCAGCGCCTATGAGGGTTTTGACAGGGGGCTGGGCACTGAAGCTTTCTTT

V gene: TRBV30
clone size: .
CDR3 length: 13
D gene: .
J gene: TRBJ1-2
CDR3 protein: CAWSKRQSYGYTF
CDR3 DNA: TGTGCCTGGAGTAAAAGACAGTCCTATGGCTACACCTTC

V gene: TRBV19
clone size: .
CDR3 length: 14
D gene: .
J gene: TRBJ2-2
CDR3 protein: CASLQYANTGELFF
CDR3 DNA: TGTGCCAGCTTACAGTACGCGAACACCGGGGAGCTGTTTTTT

V gene: TRBV19
clone size: few
CDR3 length: 15
D gene: .
J gene: TRBJ1-1
CDR3 protein: CASSIGWGGNTEAFF
CDR3 DNA: TGTGCCAGTAGTATAGGCTGGGGAGGGAACACTGAAGCTTTCTTT

V gene: TRBV5-6
clone size: .
CDR3 length: 18
D gene: TRBD2
J gene: TRBJ2-1
CDR3 protein: CASSPLLWAGGAGGEQFF
CDR3 DNA: TGTGCCAGCAGCCCCCTCCTTTGGGCGGGAGGTGCCGGCGGTGAGCAGTTCTTC

V gene: TRBV5-1
clone size: .
CDR3 length: 14
D gene: .
J gene: TRBJ2-3
CDR3 protein: CASSLAQGLDTQYF
CDR3 DNA: TGCGCCAGCAGCTTGGCCCAGGGATTAGATACGCAGTATTTT

V gene: TRBV12-5
clone size: .
CDR3 length: 15
D gene: TRBD2
J gene: TRBJ2-7
CDR3 protein: CASGLDAGGSYEQYF
CDR3 DNA: TGTGCTAGTGGTTTGGACGCGGGAGGGAGCTACGAGCAGTACTTC

V gene: TRBV7-8
clone size: few
CDR3 length: 15
D gene: .
J gene: TRBJ2-2
CDR3 protein: CASSLSGAGTGELFF
CDR3 DNA: TGTGCCAGCAGCTTATCGGGAGCTGGGACCGGGGAGCTGTTTTTT